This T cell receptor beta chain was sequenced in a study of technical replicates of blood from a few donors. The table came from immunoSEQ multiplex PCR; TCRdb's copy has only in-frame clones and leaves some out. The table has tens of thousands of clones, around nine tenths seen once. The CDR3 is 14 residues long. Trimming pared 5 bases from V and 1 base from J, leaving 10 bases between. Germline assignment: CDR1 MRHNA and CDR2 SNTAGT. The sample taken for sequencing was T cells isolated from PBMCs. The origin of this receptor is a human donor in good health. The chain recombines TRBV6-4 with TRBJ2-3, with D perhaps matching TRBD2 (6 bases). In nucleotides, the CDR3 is TGTGCCAGCAGTTCCCCTAGCGGCACAGATACGCAGTATTTT. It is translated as CASSSPSGTDTQYF.